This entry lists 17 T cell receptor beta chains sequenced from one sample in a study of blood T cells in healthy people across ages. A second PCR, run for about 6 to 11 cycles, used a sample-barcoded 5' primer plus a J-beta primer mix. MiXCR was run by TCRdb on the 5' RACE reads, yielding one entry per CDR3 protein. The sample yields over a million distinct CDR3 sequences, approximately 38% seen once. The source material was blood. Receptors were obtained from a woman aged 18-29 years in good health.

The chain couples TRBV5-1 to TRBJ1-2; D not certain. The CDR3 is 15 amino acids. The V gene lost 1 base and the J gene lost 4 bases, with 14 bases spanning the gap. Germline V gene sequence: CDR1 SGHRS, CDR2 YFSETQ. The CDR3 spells CASSLTAAGRYGYTF. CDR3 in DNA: TGCGCCAGCAGCTTGACTGCGGCAGGTCGCTATGGCTACACCTTC.

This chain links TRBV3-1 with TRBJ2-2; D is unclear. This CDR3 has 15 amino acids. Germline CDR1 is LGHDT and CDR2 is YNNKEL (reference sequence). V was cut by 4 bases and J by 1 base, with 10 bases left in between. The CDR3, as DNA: TGTGCCAGCAGCCGAGGATGGGAGAACACCGGGGAGCTGTTTTTT. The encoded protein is CASSRGWENTGELFF.

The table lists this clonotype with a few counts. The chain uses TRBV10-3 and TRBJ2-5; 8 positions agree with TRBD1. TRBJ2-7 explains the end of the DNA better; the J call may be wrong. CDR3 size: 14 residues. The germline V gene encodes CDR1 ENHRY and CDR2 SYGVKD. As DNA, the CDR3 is TGTGCCATCAGTGACCCAACAGGGGGCTACGAGCAGTACTTC. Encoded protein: CAISDPTGGYEQYF.

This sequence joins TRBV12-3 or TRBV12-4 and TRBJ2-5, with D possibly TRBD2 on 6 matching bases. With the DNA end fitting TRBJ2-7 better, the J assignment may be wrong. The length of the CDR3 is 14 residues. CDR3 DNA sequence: TGTGCCAGCAGGGAGACGGGACTCGGCGACGAGCAGTACTTC. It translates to CASRETGLGDEQYF.

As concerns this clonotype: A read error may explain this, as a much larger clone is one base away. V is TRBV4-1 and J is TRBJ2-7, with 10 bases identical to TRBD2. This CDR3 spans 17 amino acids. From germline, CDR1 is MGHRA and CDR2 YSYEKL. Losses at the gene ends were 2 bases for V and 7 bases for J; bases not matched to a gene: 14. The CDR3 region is CASSQRGVAGGFDEQYF. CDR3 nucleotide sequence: TGCGCCAGCAGCCAAAGGGGGGTAGCGGGGGGTTTCGATGAGCAGTACTTC.

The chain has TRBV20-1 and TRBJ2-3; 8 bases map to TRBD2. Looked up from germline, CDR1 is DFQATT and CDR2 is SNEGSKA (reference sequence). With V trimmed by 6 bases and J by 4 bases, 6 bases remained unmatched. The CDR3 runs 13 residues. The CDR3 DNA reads TGCAGTGCCCTCCTCGGGGGGGCAGATACGCAGTATTTT. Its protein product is CSALLGGADTQYF.

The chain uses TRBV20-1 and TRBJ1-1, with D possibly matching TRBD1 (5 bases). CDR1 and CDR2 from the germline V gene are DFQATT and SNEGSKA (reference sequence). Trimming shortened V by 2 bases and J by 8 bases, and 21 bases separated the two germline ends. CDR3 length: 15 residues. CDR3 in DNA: TGCAGTGCTAGACCCCTTTCCGGGCCCTGGGGGGAAGCTTTCTTT. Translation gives CSARPLSGPWGEAFF.

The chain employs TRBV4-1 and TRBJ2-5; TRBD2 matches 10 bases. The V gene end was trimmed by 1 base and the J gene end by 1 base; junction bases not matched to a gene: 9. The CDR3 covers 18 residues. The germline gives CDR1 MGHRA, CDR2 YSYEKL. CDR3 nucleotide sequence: TGCGCCAGCAGCCAAGCTATCGAACTAGCGGGGATCCAAGAGACCCAGTACTTC. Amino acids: CASSQAIELAGIQETQYF.

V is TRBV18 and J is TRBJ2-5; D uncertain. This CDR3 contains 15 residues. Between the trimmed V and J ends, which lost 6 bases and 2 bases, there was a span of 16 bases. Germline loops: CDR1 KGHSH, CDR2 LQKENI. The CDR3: CASSPSPELQETQYF. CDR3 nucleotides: TGTGCCAGCTCGCCTTCTCCAGAACTACAAGAGACCCAGTACTTC.

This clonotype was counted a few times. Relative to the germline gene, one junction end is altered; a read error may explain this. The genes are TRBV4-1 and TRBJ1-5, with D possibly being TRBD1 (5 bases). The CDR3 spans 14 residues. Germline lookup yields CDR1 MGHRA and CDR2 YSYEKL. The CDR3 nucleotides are TGCGTCAGCAGCCCCGGACAAATCAATCAGCCCCAGCATTTT. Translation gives CVSSPGQINQPQHF.

CDR3: CSARDQGSEQYF. CDR3 DNA sequence: TGCAGCGCCCGGGACCAAGGGAGTGAGCAGTACTTC. The chain has TRBV29-1 and TRBJ2-5; D is tentatively TRBD1 or TRBD2 (5 bases each). Trimming cost V 7 bases and J 11 bases, with 20 bases left between them. Germline CDR1 and CDR2: SQVTM and ANQGSEA. CDR3 length: 12 residues.

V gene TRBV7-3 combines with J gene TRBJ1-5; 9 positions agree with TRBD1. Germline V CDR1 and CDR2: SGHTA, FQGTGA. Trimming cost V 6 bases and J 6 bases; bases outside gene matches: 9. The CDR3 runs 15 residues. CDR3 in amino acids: CASSSTGGSSQPQHF. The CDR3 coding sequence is TGTGCCAGCAGTTCTACAGGGGGCTCAAGTCAGCCCCAGCATTTT.

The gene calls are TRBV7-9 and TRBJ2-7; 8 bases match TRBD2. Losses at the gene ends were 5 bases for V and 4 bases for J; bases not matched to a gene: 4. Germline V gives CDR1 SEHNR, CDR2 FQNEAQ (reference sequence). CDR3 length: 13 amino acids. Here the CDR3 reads CASSGTSWYEQYF. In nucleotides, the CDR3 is TGTGCCAGCAGCGGGACTAGTTGGTACGAGCAGTACTTC.

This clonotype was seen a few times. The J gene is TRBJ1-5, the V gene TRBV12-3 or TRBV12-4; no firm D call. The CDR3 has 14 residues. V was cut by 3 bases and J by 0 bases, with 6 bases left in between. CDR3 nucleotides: TGTGCCAGCAGTTTCCGGGATAGCAATCAGCCCCAGCATTTT. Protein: CASSFRDSNQPQHF.

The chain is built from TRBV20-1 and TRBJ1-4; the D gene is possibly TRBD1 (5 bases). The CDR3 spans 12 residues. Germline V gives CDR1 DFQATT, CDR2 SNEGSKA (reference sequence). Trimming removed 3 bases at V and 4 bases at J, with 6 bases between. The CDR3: CSARGVNEKLFF. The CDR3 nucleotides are TGCAGTGCTAGGGGGGTTAATGAAAAACTGTTTTTT.

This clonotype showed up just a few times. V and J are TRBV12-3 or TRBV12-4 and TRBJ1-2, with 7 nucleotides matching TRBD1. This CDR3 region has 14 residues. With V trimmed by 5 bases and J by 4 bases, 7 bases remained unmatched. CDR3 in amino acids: CASSVQGRSYGYTF. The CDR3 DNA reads TGTGCCAGCAGTGTACAGGGGCGCTCCTATGGCTACACCTTC.

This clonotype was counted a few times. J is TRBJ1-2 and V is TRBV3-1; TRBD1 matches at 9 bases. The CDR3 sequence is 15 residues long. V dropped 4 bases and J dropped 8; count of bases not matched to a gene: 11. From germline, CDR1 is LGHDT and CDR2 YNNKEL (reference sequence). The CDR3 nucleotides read TGTGCCAGCAGCCCCGGAGGGGACAGGGTCTACGGCTACACCTTC. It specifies CASSPGGDRVYGYTF.